These T cell receptor beta chains were read from a single sample in a study of Ad26.COV2.S vaccination and SARS-CoV-2 variants. Produced via immunoSEQ multiplex PCR; TCRdb's table is partial and in-frame only. The data hold 300,000 to 500,000 clones, with around nine tenths observed a single time. This material consisted of peripheral blood, taken in a trial of Ad26.COV2.S vaccine versus placebo. The source of these receptors is a person aged 18 to 65 who received the Ad26.COV2.S COVID-19 vaccine or a placebo. CDR3s include the opening cysteine and the closing phenylalanine or tryptophan. The size of a clone is reported for some rows only, either as once, few or many, or as a class for expanded clones.

TRBV7-2 | NA | CASSFSLYRGGRETQYF
TRBV19 | NA | CASSIQSAASTDTQYF
TRBV4-3 | NA | CASSQGGGAYEQYF
TRBV10-1 | NA | CASSDLLANTGELFF
TRBV3-1/TRBV3-2 | NA | CASSQVPQGVRGNEQFF
TRBV3-1/TRBV3-2 | NA | CASSQDRPDTQYF
TRBV27 | NA | CASSSSGRPKLFF
TRBV5-5 | NA | CASSSGDYNEQFF
TRBV18 | NA | CASSPLSRTGEAGELFF
TRBV7-9 | few | CASSSVRGPYGGQFF
TRBV5-6 | NA | CASSLTTGSETQYF
TRBV2 | NA | CASSDFGRKSNQPQHF
TRBV6-5 | once | CASSYSRPGQGDTQYF
TRBV2 | NA | CASRPQGAAKNIQYF
TRBV2 | NA | CASSPVGDSGYNEKLFF
TRBV7-9 | NA | CASSPGQINTEAFF
TRBV19 | NA | CATRRTALFSGELFF
TRBV12-3/TRBV12-4 | NA | CASRFSVVETQYF
TRBV27 | NA | CASSQEGDSPLHF
TRBV7-2 | NA | CASRRGGVQETQYF
TRBV24-1 | NA | CATSASPGATSTDTQYF
TRBV28 | once | CASHSSTDTQYF
TRBV30 | once | CAWSRTGSSGNTIYF
TRBV7-9 | NA | CASSLENQPQHF
TRBV7-8 | once | CASSLVKGGGTDTQYF
TRBV5-4 | NA | CASSLAGQREAFF